The 12 T cell receptor beta chains listed next were all sequenced from one sample in a study of T-cell reconstitution after alpha-beta-depleted transplantation in children. The TCRbeta library was prepared with unique molecular identifiers. TCRdb re-called the PCR reads with MiXCR, one entry per CDR3 protein. The data contain about 980,000 distinct CDR3 sequences, about 30% of them seen just once; the ten biggest clones take up 28%. Sequenced here: PBMCs, mostly from graft donor cells, sampled 360 days after TCRalphabeta/CD19-depleted stem cell transplant. The receptors here all came from a boy in the first two years of life who had a stem cell transplant for SCID, so the T cells may come from the graft donor.

Only a few counts were recorded for this clonotype. The chain carries TRBV5-5 and TRBJ2-1; D is undetermined. Germline V CDR1 and CDR2: SGHKS, YYEKEE (reference sequence). The CDR3 runs to 14 residues. Trimming cost V 4 bases and J 3 bases, with 11 bases left between them. The CDR3 reads CASSLIVDYNEQFF. In DNA form, the CDR3 reads TGTGCCAGCAGCCTGATAGTAGACTACAATGAGCAGTTCTTC.

Regarding this clonotype: Germline is not matched at one junction end, which may reflect a read error. CDR3 sequence: CAISLDRIDFSTDTQYF. The CDR3 DNA sequence: TGTGCCATCAGCTTGGACAGGATTGATTTTTCCACAGATACGCAGTATTTT. V and J are TRBV5-4 and TRBJ2-3; the match to TRBD1 covers 7 bases. The germline V gene has CDR1 SGHNT and CDR2 YYREEE (reference sequence). The CDR3 runs to 17 residues.

The chain uses TRBV20-1 and TRBJ2-5; D ambiguous. Looked up from germline, CDR1 is DFQATT and CDR2 is SNEGSKA (reference sequence). The V gene lost 5 bases and the J gene lost 5 bases, with 21 bases spanning the gap. The CDR3 runs to 15 residues. DNA of the CDR3: TGCAGTGCTCAAAAGATCGACTGGGTTCTGGAGACCCAGTACTTC. Encoded protein: CSAQKIDWVLETQYF.

This clonotype showed up just a few times. CDR3 bases: TGTGCCAGCGGATATTCAGGGGCCGGCACAGATACGCAGTATTTT. This translates into CASGYSGAGTDTQYF. V and J are TRBV2 and TRBJ2-3; D may be TRBD1 (6 bases). V was cut by 8 bases and J by 1 base, with 16 bases left in between. Germline values: CDR1 SNHLY, CDR2 FYNNEI. The CDR3 loop spans 15 amino acids.

The chain couples TRBV7-9 to TRBJ1-2; 7 bases align to TRBD1. CDR1 and CDR2 (germline): SEHNR, FQNEAQ (reference sequence). The CDR3 has 13 amino acids. The V and J ends lost 6 bases and 6 bases, in that order; junction bases with no gene match: 7. As DNA, the CDR3 is TGTGCCAGCAGACCGACAGGGCCGGATGGCTACACCTTC. Protein: CASRPTGPDGYTF.

The gene calls are TRBV14 and TRBJ2-5, with TRBD2 as a possible D gene (6 bases). The length of the CDR3 is 16 residues. Per the germline V gene, CDR1 is SGHDN and CDR2 is FVKESK. V dropped 4 bases and J dropped 1 base, with 16 bases sitting between them. The CDR3 reads CASSPPGRGVQETQYF. CDR3 nucleotide sequence: TGTGCCAGCAGCCCCCCCGGGAGAGGGGTCCAAGAGACCCAGTACTTC.

This clonotype has a count of ten or more. V and J are TRBV4-1 and TRBJ1-1; D remains ambiguous. Between the trimmed V and J ends, which lost 1 base and 4 bases, there was a span of 7 bases. The CDR3 sequence is 13 residues long. Germline loops: CDR1 MGHRA, CDR2 YSYEKL. In DNA form, the CDR3 reads TGCGCCAGCAGCCAAGGGGTGGCCACTGAAGCTTTCTTT. As protein: CASSQGVATEAFF.

This chain uses TRBV25-1 with TRBJ1-2, with a weak D call TRBD1 (5 bases). With 6 bases removed from V and 7 bases from J, the gap between germline ends came to 6 bases. The CDR3 loop spans 10 amino acids. Germline assignment: CDR1 MGHDK and CDR2 SYGVNS. The CDR3 spells CASRGVGYTF. CDR3 nucleotide sequence: TGTGCCAGCAGGGGGGTTGGCTACACCTTC.

The chain carries TRBV12-3 or TRBV12-4 and TRBJ2-3; the D gene is possibly TRBD1 (5 bases). Trimming left V 6 bases short and J 0 bases short, with 16 bases between. The CDR3 spans 16 residues. The CDR3 reads CASSLRARASTDTQYF. CDR3 DNA: TGTGCCAGCAGCCTCAGGGCTCGTGCTAGCACAGATACGCAGTATTTT.

The chain employs TRBV10-3 and TRBJ2-7; the D call may be TRBD1 or TRBD2 (6 bases each). V was shortened by 8 bases and J by 4 bases, with 15 bases between the two germline ends. The CDR3 is 13 amino acids. Germline assignment: CDR1 ENHRY and CDR2 SYGVKD. The CDR3 loop reads CAISDGGGYEQYF. The CDR3 nucleotides read TGTGCCATCTCGGACGGGGGCGGGTACGAGCAGTACTTC.

The sample holds a few counts of this clonotype. The rearrangement uses TRBV20-1 and TRBJ2-3, with 9 bases identical to TRBD2. From germline, CDR1 is DFQATT and CDR2 SNEGSKA (reference sequence). V lost 0 bases and J lost 3; bases outside the gene matches: 13. The CDR3 has 18 amino acids. The CDR3 DNA sequence: TGCAGTGCTAGAGAGGTTAGCGGGGGCCCGCTAGGGACAGATACGCAGTATTTT. It translates to CSAREVSGGPLGTDTQYF.

The gene calls are TRBV5-5 and TRBJ2-3; D assignment may be TRBD1 or TRBD2 (5 bases each). V lost 3 bases, J lost 0 bases, and 8 bases lay in between. Germline V gene lookup returns CDR1 SGHKS and CDR2 YYEKEE (reference sequence). The CDR3 is 14 residues long. CDR3 region: CASSWGPSTDTQYF. CDR3 coding DNA: TGTGCCAGCAGCTGGGGACCAAGCACAGATACGCAGTATTTT.